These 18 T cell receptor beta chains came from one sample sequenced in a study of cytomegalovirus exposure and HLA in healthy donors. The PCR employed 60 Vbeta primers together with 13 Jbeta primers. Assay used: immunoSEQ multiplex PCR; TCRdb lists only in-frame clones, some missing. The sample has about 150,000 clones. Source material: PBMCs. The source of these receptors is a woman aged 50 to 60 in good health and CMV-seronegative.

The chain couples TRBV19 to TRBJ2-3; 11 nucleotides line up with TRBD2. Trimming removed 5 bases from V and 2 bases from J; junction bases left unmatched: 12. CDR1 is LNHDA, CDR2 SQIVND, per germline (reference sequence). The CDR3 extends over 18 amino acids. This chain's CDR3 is CASSLVLTSGTHTDTQYF. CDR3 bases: TGTGCCAGTAGTCTCGTATTGACTAGCGGGACTCACACAGATACGCAGTATTTT.

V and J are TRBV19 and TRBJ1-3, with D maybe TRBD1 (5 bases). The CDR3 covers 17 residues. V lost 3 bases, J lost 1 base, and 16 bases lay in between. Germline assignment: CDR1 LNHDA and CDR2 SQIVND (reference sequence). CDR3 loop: CASSMFDSVTSGNTIYF. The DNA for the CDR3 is TGTGCCAGTAGTATGTTTGACAGTGTGACTTCTGGAAACACCATATATTTT.

CDR3 protein: CASSLVLAGGTDTQYF. The CDR3 DNA reads TGCGCCAGCAGCTTGGTTCTAGCGGGGGGGACAGATACGCAGTATTTT. The V call is TRBV5-1, the J call TRBJ2-3, with TRBD2 matching over 12 bases. The CDR3 is 16 residues long. Trimming cost V 0 bases and J 3 bases; bases outside gene matches: 2. Looked up from germline, CDR1 is SGHRS and CDR2 is YFSETQ.

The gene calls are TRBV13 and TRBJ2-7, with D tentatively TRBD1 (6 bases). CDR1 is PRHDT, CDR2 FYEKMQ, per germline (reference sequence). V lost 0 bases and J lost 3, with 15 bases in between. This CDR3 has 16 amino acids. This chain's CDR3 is CASSLGREQGFYEQYF. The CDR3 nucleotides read TGTGCCAGCAGCTTAGGCCGGGAACAGGGTTTCTACGAGCAGTACTTC.

The CDR3 region has the DNA TGTGCCAGCAGCCCCGGAGGGGCGGGAGGAGACGAGCAGTACTTC. Protein product: CASSPGGAGGDEQYF. The chain uses TRBV7-8 and TRBJ2-7, with TRBD2 matching over 8 bases. Unmatched junction bases numbered 11, after V lost 5 bases and J lost 5 bases. The CDR3 has 15 residues. From germline, CDR1 is SGHVS and CDR2 FQNEAQ.

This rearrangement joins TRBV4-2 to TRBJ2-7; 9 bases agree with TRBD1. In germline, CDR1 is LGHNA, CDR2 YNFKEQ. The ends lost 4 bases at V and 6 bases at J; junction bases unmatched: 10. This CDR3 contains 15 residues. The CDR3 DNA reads TGTGCCAGCAGCCCTGGGACAGGGCCTCCCTCCGAGCAGTACTTC. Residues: CASSPGTGPPSEQYF.

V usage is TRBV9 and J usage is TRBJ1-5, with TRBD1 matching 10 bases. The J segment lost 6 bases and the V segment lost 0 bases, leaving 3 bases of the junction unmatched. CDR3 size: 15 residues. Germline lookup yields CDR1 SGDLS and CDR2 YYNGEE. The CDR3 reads CASSVGGTGVQPQHF. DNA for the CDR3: TGTGCCAGCAGCGTAGGGGGGACAGGGGTTCAGCCCCAGCATTTT.

CDR3 region: CASSLLWDRGKDSPLHF. CDR3 nucleotides: TGTGCCAGCAGCTTATTGTGGGACAGGGGAAAGGATTCACCCCTCCACTTT. The chain combines TRBV7-9 with TRBJ1-6; 10 positions agree with TRBD1. Trimming cost V 2 bases and J 8 bases; bases outside gene matches: 9. The CDR3 contains 17 residues. Per the germline V gene, CDR1 is SEHNR and CDR2 is FQNEAQ (reference sequence).

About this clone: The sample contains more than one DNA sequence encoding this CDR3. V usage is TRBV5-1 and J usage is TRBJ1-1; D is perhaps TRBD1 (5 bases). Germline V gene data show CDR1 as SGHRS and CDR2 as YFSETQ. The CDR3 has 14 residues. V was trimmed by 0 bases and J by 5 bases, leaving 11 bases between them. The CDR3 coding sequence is TGCGCCAGCAGCTTGGTGGCAGGGAATACTGAAGCTTTCTTT. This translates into CASSLVAGNTEAFF.

The chain's CDR3 is CASSIGQGQAPLHF. The CDR3 region has the DNA TGTGCCAGTAGTATAGGACAGGGGCAAGCGCCCCTCCACTTT. The chain combines TRBV19 with TRBJ1-6; 8 bases align to TRBD1. The V gene end was trimmed by 1 base and the J gene end by 13 bases; junction bases not matched to a gene: 6. Germline-derived CDR1 and CDR2 are LNHDA and SQIVND (reference sequence). The CDR3 has 14 amino acids. The variable domain in full, completed from reference TRBV19 and TRBJ1-6, reads DGGITQSPKYLFRKEGQNVTLSCEQNLNHDAMYWYRQDPGQGLRLIYYSQIVNDFQKGDIAEGYSVSREKKESFPLTVTSAQKNPTAFYLCASSIGQGQAPLHFGNGTRLTVT.

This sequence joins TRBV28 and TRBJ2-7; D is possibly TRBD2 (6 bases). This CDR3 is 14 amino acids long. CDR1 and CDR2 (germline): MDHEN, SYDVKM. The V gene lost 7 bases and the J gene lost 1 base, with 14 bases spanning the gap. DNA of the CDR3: TGTGCCAGCACCTTGGGGGGAGCTTCCTACGAGCAGTACTTC. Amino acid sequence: CASTLGGASYEQYF. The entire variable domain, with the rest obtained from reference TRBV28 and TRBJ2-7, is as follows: DVKVTQSSRYLVKRTGEKVFLECVQDMDHENMFWYRQDPGLGLRLIYFSYDVKMKEKGDIPEGYSVSREKKERFSLILESASTNQTSMYLCASTLGGASYEQYFGPGTRLTVT.

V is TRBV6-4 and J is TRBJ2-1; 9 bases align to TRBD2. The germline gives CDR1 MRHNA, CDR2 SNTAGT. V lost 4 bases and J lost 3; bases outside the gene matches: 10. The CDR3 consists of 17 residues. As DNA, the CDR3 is TGTGCCAGCAGTGCCCTCCCTAGCGGGGACTTCTACAATGAGCAGTTCTTC. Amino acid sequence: CASSALPSGDFYNEQFF.

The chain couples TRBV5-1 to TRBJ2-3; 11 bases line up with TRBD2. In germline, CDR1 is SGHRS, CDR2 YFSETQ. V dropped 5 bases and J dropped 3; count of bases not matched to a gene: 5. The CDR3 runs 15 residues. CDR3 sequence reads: CASRFSGGATDTQYF. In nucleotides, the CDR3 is TGCGCCAGCAGGTTTAGCGGGGGGGCAACAGATACGCAGTATTTT. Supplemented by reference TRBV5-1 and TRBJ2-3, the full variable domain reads KAGVTQTPRYLIKTRGQQVTLSCSPISGHRSVSWYQQTPGQGLQFLFEYFSETQRNKGNFPGRFSGRQFSNSRSEMNVSTLELGDSALYLCASRFSGGATDTQYFGPGTRLTVL.

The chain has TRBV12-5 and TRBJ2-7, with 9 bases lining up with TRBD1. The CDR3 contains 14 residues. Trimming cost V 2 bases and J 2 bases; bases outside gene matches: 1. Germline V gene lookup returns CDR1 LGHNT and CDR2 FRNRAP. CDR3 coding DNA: TGTGCTAGTGGTTTGAGACAGGGGGCCTACGAGCAGTACTTC. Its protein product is CASGLRQGAYEQYF.

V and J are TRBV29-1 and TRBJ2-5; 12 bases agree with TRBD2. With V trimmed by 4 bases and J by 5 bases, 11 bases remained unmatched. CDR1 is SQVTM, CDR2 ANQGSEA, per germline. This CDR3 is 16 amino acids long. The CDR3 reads CSVGRAGLAGQETQYF. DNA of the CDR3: TGCAGCGTTGGGAGGGCGGGACTAGCGGGCCAGGAGACCCAGTACTTC. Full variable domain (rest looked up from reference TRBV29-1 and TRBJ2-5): SAVISQKPSRDICQRGTSLTIQCQVDSQVTMMFWYRQQPGQSLTLIATANQGSEATYESGFVIDKFPISRPNLTFSTLTVSNMSPEDSSIYLCSVGRAGLAGQETQYFGPGTRLLVL.

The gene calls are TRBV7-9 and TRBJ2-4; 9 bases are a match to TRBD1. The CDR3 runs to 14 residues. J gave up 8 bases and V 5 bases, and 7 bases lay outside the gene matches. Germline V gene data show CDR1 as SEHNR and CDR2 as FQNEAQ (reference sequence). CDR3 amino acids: CASSPGQGRDIQYF. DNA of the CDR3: TGTGCCAGCAGCCCGGGACAGGGTAGGGACATTCAGTACTTC.

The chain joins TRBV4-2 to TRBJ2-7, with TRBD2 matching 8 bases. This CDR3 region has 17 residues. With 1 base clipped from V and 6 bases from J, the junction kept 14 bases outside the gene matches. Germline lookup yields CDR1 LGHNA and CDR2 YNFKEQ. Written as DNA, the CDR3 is TGTGCCAGCAGCCAAGGTTCCGGGAGGGGCCGCGGGGGCGAGCAGTACTTC. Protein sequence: CASSQGSGRGRGGEQYF.

The DNA for the CDR3 is TGTGCCAGCTCACCGACAGGGGACAATCAGCCCCAGCATTTT. This encodes CASSPTGDNQPQHF. This chain joins TRBV18 and TRBJ1-5; 8 positions agree with TRBD1. The CDR3 spans 14 residues. The V and J ends lost 3 bases and 3 bases, in that order; junction bases with no gene match: 1. The germline V gene encodes CDR1 KGHSH and CDR2 LQKENI.